Sequencing of this TCR beta chain was carried out in a study of blood T cells in healthy people across ages. The second PCR ran roughly 6 to 11 cycles with a sample-barcoded 5' primer and J-beta primers. TCRdb independently ran MiXCR on the 5' RACE reads; one entry per CDR3 protein. This sample has fewer than 600,000 distinct CDR3 sequences, with roughly a quarter found just once. The germline CDR1 and CDR2 sequences are MGHRA and YSYEKL. CDR3 length equals 15 residues. Trimming cost V 2 bases and J 6 bases, with 16 bases left between them. Separately, the same data were catalogued under a study of T cells of mothers and their children.

The V and J genes are TRBV4-1 and TRBJ1-2, with a tentative D call TRBD1 (5 bases). Sequenced: blood. This clonotype originated in a boy aged 2 to 10 in good health. CDR3 loop: CASSQPGGRDHGYTF. CDR3 nucleotides: TGCGCCAGCAGCCAACCAGGAGGCAGGGACCATGGCTACACCTTC.